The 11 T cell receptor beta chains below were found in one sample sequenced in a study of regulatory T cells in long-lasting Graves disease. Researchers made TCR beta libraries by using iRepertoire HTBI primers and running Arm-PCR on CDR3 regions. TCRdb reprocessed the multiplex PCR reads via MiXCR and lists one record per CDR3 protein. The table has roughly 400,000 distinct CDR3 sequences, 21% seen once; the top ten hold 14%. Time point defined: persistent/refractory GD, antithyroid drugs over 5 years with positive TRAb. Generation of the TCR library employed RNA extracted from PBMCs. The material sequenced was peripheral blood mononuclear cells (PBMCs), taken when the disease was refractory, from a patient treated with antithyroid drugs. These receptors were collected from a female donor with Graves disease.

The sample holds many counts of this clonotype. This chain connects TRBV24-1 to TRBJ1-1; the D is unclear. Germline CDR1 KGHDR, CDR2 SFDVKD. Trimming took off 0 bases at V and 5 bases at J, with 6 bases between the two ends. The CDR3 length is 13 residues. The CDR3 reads CATSDLWGTEAFF. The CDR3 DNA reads TGTGCCACCAGTGATTTGTGGGGAACTGAAGCTTTCTTT.

CDR3 sequence reads: CASSEAAGQGFYGYTF. The DNA of the CDR3 is TGTGCCAGCAGTGAAGCCGCGGGACAGGGGTTCTATGGCTACACCTTC. The chain couples TRBV6-2 or TRBV6-3 to TRBJ1-2; 10 bases map to TRBD1. This CDR3 is built from 16 residues. The J segment lost 4 bases and the V segment lost 5 bases, leaving 10 bases of the junction unmatched. Germline V gene lookup returns CDR1 MNHEY and CDR2 SVGEGT.

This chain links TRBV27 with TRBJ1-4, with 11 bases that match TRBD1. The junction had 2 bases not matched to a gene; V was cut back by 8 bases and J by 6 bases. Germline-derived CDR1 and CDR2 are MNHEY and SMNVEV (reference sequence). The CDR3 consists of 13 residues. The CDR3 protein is CASGQGADEKLFF. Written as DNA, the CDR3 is TGTGCCAGCGGACAGGGGGCGGATGAAAAACTGTTTTTT.

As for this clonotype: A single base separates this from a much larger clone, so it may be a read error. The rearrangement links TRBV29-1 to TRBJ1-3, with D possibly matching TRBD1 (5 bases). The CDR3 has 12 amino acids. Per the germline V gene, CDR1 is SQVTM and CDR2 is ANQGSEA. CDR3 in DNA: TGCAGCGTTGGGGGCTCTGGAAACATCATATATTTT. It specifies CSVGGSGNIIYF.

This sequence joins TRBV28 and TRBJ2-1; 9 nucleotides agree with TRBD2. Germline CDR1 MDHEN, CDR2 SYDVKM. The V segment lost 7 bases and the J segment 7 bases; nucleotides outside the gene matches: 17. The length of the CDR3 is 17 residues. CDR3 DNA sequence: TGTGCCAGCACAAAGGATGGTGGCGGGAGGGCGAGGAATGAGCAGTTCTTC. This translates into CASTKDGGGRARNEQFF.

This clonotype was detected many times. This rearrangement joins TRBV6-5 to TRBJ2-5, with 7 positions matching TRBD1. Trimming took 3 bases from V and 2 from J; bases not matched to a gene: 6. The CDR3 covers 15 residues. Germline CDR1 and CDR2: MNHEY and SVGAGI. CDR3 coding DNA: TGTGCCAGCAGTTATCTATCGGGACAGCAAGAGACCCAGTACTTC. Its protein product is CASSYLSGQQETQYF.

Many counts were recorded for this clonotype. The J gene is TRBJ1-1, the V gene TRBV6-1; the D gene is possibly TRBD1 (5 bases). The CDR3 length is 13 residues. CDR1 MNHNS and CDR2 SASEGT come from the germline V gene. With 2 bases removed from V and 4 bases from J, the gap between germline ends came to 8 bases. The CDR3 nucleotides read TGTGCCAGCAGTGAATGGGGGGGCACTGAAGCTTTCTTT. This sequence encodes CASSEWGGTEAFF.

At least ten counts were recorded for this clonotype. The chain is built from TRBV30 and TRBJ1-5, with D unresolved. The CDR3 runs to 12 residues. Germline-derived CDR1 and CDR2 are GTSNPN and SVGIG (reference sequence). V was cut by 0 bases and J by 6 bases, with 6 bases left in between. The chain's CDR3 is CAWSVLFQPQHF. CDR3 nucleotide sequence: TGTGCCTGGAGTGTACTCTTTCAGCCCCAGCATTTT.

CDR3 nucleotides: TGTGCCAGCAGTCTAATGCAAGCGGGAGGGCCGGATACGCAGTATTTT. Encoded protein: CASSLMQAGGPDTQYF. This rearrangement joins TRBV27 to TRBJ2-3; 10 bases match TRBD2. CDR3 length: 16 residues. Unmatched junction bases numbered 11, after V lost 5 bases and J lost 6 bases. CDR1 and CDR2 (germline): MNHEY, SMNVEV (reference sequence).

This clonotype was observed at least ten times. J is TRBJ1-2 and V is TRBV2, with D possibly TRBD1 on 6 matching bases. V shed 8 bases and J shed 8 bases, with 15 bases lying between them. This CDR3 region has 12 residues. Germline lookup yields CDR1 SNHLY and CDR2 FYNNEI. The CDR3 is CASYYPQGGYTF. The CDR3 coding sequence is TGTGCCAGCTACTACCCTCAGGGGGGCTACACCTTC. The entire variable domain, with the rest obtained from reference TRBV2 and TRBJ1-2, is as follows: EPEVTQTPSHQVTQMGQEVILRCVPISNHLYFYWYRQILGQKVEFLVSFYNNEISEKSEIFDDQFSVERPDGSNFTLKIRSTKLEDSAMYFCASYYPQGGYTFGSGTRLTVV.

The CDR3 bases are TGTGCCAGCGAAGGTCGCAGGGTCTATGAGCAGTTCTTC. Translating gives CASEGRRVYEQFF. V and J are TRBV2 and TRBJ2-1, with TRBD1 as a possible D gene (5 bases). V lost 8 bases and J lost 8, with 16 bases in between. The V gene's germline CDR1 is SNHLY and CDR2 FYNNEI. The CDR3 has 13 residues. Full variable domain (rest looked up from reference TRBV2 and TRBJ2-1): EPEVTQTPSHQVTQMGQEVILRCVPISNHLYFYWYRQILGQKVEFLVSFYNNEISEKSEIFDDQFSVERPDGSNFTLKIRSTKLEDSAMYFCASEGRRVYEQFFGPGTRLTVL.